This T cell receptor beta chain was captured in a study of T-cell reconstitution after alpha-beta-depleted transplantation in children. Library preparation (for TCRbeta) was performed with unique molecular identifiers. TCRdb recomputed calls from the PCR reads with MiXCR, one row per CDR3 protein. The profile covers 500,000 or so distinct CDR3 sequences, with about 10% appearing a single time and about 14% taken by the ten largest. This CDR3 is built from 17 residues. Remarks on this clonotype: Its target is not known.

Study observations and caveats: Newly made T cells mostly supplied T-cell counts and diversity one year after transplant. Approximately two months post-transplant, alpha-beta T cells reportedly originated from several hundred expanded graft clones.

Sequenced here: PBMCs, mostly from graft donor cells, sampled 180 days after TCRalphabeta/CD19-depleted stem cell transplant. The TCR originated in a female patient aged 2-9 years who had a stem cell transplant for aplastic anemia, so the T cells may come from the graft donor. The V and J genes are TRBV21-1 and TRBJ2-3; TRBD1, the D gene given by the table, was not confirmed from the DNA. TRBV21-1 is a pseudogene. The CDR3 sequence: CASINLRSLMVADTQYF. CDR3 DNA sequence: TGTGCCAGCATCAACCTCCGGTCCCTGATGGTTGCAGATACGCAGTATTTT.